Below, 30 T cell receptor beta chains from the same sample are listed, as sequenced in a study of beta chain features in type 1 diabetes. TCRB transcripts that were expressed got sequenced, as all of the isolated RNA had been reverse transcribed. The table came from immunoSEQ multiplex PCR; TCRdb's copy has only in-frame clones and leaves some out. The profile shows about 150,000 clones, around 10% of them singletons. The sample consisted of central memory CD4+ T cells from blood. These receptors were taken from a man in his late teens or twenties in good health.

This clone has at least ten counts. This chain links TRBV28 with TRBJ2-4; no definite D call. The V gene's germline CDR1 is MDHEN and CDR2 SYDVKM. Trimming pared 2 bases from V and 0 bases from J, leaving 5 bases between. This CDR3 has 14 residues. In nucleotides, the CDR3 is TGTGCCAGCAGTTTACGGAGAGCCAAAAACATTCAGTACTTC. It translates to CASSLRRAKNIQYF.

The chain employs TRBV28 and TRBJ2-7; D not resolved. Germline V CDR1 and CDR2: MDHEN, SYDVKM. This CDR3 has 12 residues. V dropped 3 bases and J dropped 4 bases, with 7 bases sitting between them. CDR3 bases: TGTGCCAGCAGTTTCATGGATTACGAGCAGTACTTC. This sequence encodes CASSFMDYEQYF.

In its sample, this clone was seen a few times. The chain carries TRBV7-9 and TRBJ2-4; D unresolved. The V gene lost 2 bases and the J gene lost 7 bases, with 3 bases spanning the gap. The CDR3 has 11 residues. Germline-derived CDR1 and CDR2 are SEHNR and FQNEAQ (reference sequence). The CDR3: CASSLINIQYF. CDR3 sequence (DNA): TGTGCCAGCAGCTTAATTAACATTCAGTACTTC.

The sample holds a few counts of this clone. The chain joins TRBV15 to TRBJ2-2; no reliable D call. Germline V lookup: CDR1 LNHNV, CDR2 YYDKDF (reference sequence). The V gene lost 3 bases and the J gene lost 3 bases, with 2 bases spanning the gap. This CDR3 comprises 12 residues. The CDR3, as DNA: TGTGCCACCAGCAGCCACACCGGGGAGCTGTTTTTT. Protein sequence: CATSSHTGELFF.

V usage is TRBV5-6 and J usage is TRBJ2-5; D is undetermined. The CDR3 sequence is 11 residues long. V lost 0 bases and J lost 6, with 3 bases in between. Germline V CDR1 and CDR2: SGHDT, YYEEEE. CDR3 in DNA: TGTGCCAGCAGCTTGGCAAAGACCCAGTACTTC. Translated: CASSLAKTQYF.

The chain has TRBV9 and TRBJ2-1; a possible D gene is TRBD2 (5 bases). This CDR3 contains 15 residues. The germline V gene has CDR1 SGDLS and CDR2 YYNGEE. Trimming stripped 0 bases from V and 3 bases from J, with 10 bases between. The CDR3 nucleotides read TGTGCCAGCAGCGTAGCTCCGGGAAACTACAATGAGCAGTTCTTC. The encoded protein is CASSVAPGNYNEQFF.

This clone was seen a few times. This chain links TRBV4-3 with TRBJ1-6; 8 bases fit TRBD1. The CDR3 covers 18 residues. Germline V gives CDR1 LGHNA, CDR2 YSLEER. The J segment lost 8 bases and the V segment lost 0 bases, leaving 12 bases of the junction unmatched. The CDR3 here is CASSQEPRPGQADSPLHF. The CDR3 coding sequence is TGCGCCAGCAGCCAAGAACCACGCCCGGGACAGGCCGATTCACCCCTCCACTTT.

The DNA for the CDR3 is TGTGCCATCAGTATTGGACTTCACGGGGAGCTGTTTTTT. Translation: CAISIGLHGELFF. The chain recombines TRBV10-3 with TRBJ2-2, with a possible D match to TRBD2 (5 bases). The V and J ends lost 5 bases and 7 bases respectively, with 11 bases between them. CDR3 length: 13 residues. Germline assignment: CDR1 ENHRY and CDR2 SYGVKD.

Only a few counts were recorded for this clone. The CDR3 nucleotides read TGTGCCACCACAGTTAGGGTCGGGGGCGAGCAGTACTTC. Amino acids: CATTVRVGGEQYF. The chain recombines TRBV10-3 with TRBJ2-7, with a weak D call TRBD2 (6 bases). Germline loops: CDR1 ENHRY, CDR2 SYGVKD. V dropped 10 bases and J dropped 6 bases, with 19 bases sitting between them. The CDR3 runs to 13 residues.

This chain uses TRBV6-1 with TRBJ2-1; no clear D. Between the trimmed V and J ends, which lost 2 bases and 13 bases, there was a span of 18 bases. CDR1 and CDR2 from the germline V gene are MNHNS and SASEGT. The CDR3 has 14 amino acids. CDR3 bases: TGTGCCAGCAGTGAAAATGGCCAGCGAACCGTTCAGTTCTTC. Protein: CASSENGQRTVQFF.

This clone came up a few times. CDR3 residues: CASAAGDGRYEQYF. In DNA form, the CDR3 reads TGTGCCAGCGCGGCAGGGGACGGACGCTACGAGCAGTACTTC. The rearrangement joins TRBV9 to TRBJ2-7; possible D gene TRBD1, 6 bases. V lost 7 bases and J 3 bases, leaving 17 bases between the germline ends. CDR1 is SGDLS and CDR2 is YYNGEE in the germline V gene. This CDR3 spans 14 amino acids.

This clone appeared a few times. J is TRBJ2-7 and V is TRBV29-1; 8 nucleotides line up with TRBD1. The CDR3 spans 14 residues. V lost 2 bases, J lost 2 bases, and 5 bases stayed unmatched. Germline V lookup: CDR1 SQVTM, CDR2 ANQGSEA. This chain's CDR3 is CSVEKQGGAYEQYF. The CDR3 bases are TGCAGCGTTGAAAAACAGGGGGGCGCCTACGAGCAGTACTTC.

The chain is built from TRBV29-1 and TRBJ2-7; D call uncertain. There are 13 residues in the CDR3. V was pared by 6 bases and J by 0 bases, with 12 bases between. The germline gives CDR1 SQVTM, CDR2 ANQGSEA. This CDR3 reads CSVDDPNSYEQYF. DNA for the CDR3: TGCAGCGTCGATGACCCTAACTCCTACGAGCAGTACTTC.

This clone was counted between two and nine times. V and J are TRBV18 and TRBJ2-7, with D possibly TRBD2 on 5 matching bases. Germline-derived CDR1 and CDR2 are KGHSH and LQKENI. This CDR3 comprises 14 residues. With 2 bases removed from V and 5 bases from J, the gap between germline ends came to 13 bases. The CDR3 DNA reads as TGTGCCAGCTCACCAAAGAGGGTAGGCGACGAGCAGTACTTC. Protein: CASSPKRVGDEQYF.

V gene TRBV30 combines with J gene TRBJ1-2; D possibly corresponds to TRBD1 (5 bases). The ends were cut back, 5 bases at V and 4 bases at J, with 11 bases in the middle. Germline V CDR1 and CDR2: GTSNPN, SVGIG (reference sequence). This CDR3 has 12 amino acids. CDR3 DNA: TGTGCCTGGCAGGGACTGCTCTATGGCTACACCTTC. Translated, it gives CAWQGLLYGYTF.

V usage is TRBV7-9 and J usage is TRBJ2-5; no clear D. Trimming shortened V by 1 base and J by 7 bases, and 4 bases separated the two germline ends. CDR1 is SEHNR, CDR2 FQNEAQ, per germline (reference sequence). The CDR3 loop spans 11 amino acids. CDR3 sequence: CASSLEGTQYF. CDR3 sequence (DNA): TGTGCCAGCAGCTTAGAAGGGACCCAGTACTTC.

This clone has a handful of counts. The V and J genes are TRBV19 and TRBJ2-7, with TRBD1 as a possible D gene (5 bases). The germline V gene encodes CDR1 LNHDA and CDR2 SQIVND (reference sequence). V lost 3 bases to trimming and J lost 1 base, with 10 bases between them. There are 14 residues in the CDR3. CDR3 bases: TGTGCCAGTAGTATCCGCCAGGGATCCTACGAGCAGTACTTC. The encoded protein is CASSIRQGSYEQYF.

This clone has more than one count but fewer than ten. The chain is built from TRBV7-2 and TRBJ2-5, with TRBD2 matching over 9 bases. The CDR3 runs 15 residues. The germline V gene has CDR1 SGHTA and CDR2 FQGNSA. V lost 1 base to trimming and J lost 2 bases; unmatched junction nucleotides: 2. The CDR3 loop is CASSLGLAGQETQYF. The CDR3 nucleotides are TGTGCCAGCAGCTTAGGGCTAGCGGGGCAAGAGACCCAGTACTTC.

This clone has a handful of counts. The chain carries TRBV19 and TRBJ2-1; D is uncertain. The CDR3 runs 14 residues. V lost 6 bases to trimming and J lost 5 bases, with 14 bases between them. Germline CDR1 and CDR2: LNHDA and SQIVND (reference sequence). The CDR3 DNA sequence: TGTGCCAGTAGGGCCCCTTCCCCCGACAATGAGCAGTTCTTC. Translating gives CASRAPSPDNEQFF. The full variable domain, in which reference TRBV19 and TRBJ2-1 provide the parts outside the CDR3, is DGGITQSPKYLFRKEGQNVTLSCEQNLNHDAMYWYRQDPGQGLRLIYYSQIVNDFQKGDIAEGYSVSREKKESFPLTVTSAQKNPTAFYLCASRAPSPDNEQFFGPGTRLTVL.

This clone was recorded a few times. V gene TRBV29-1 combines with J gene TRBJ2-7, with D hard to call. With 7 bases removed from V and 6 bases from J, the gap between germline ends came to 16 bases. The CDR3 contains 12 residues. Per germline, CDR1 SQVTM and CDR2 ANQGSEA. The CDR3 DNA is TGCAGCGCAACGCATGGGTTGCGCGAGCAGTACTTC. Translation: CSATHGLREQYF.

This chain joins TRBV7-9 and TRBJ1-2; the D is unclear. The germline V gene has CDR1 SEHNR and CDR2 FQNEAQ (reference sequence). The CDR3 is 14 amino acids. V was cut by 2 bases and J by 0 bases, with 7 bases left in between. Here the CDR3 DNA reads TGTGCCAGCAGCTTAACAGCGCCTAACTATGGCTACACCTTC. Protein sequence: CASSLTAPNYGYTF.

V is TRBV4-2 and J is TRBJ2-7; D assignment may be TRBD1 or TRBD2 (5 bases each). Germline loops: CDR1 LGHNA, CDR2 YNFKEQ. This CDR3 region has 16 residues. The V gene lost 0 bases and the J gene lost 8 bases, with 20 bases spanning the gap. CDR3 protein: CASSQDYGASYEQQYF. CDR3 nucleotide sequence: TGTGCCAGCAGCCAAGATTACGGGGCGAGTTACGAGCAGCAGTACTTC.

This chain joins TRBV7-9 and TRBJ1-4; TRBD1 matches 7 bases. V dropped 5 bases and J dropped 8; count of bases not matched to a gene: 11. The CDR3 loop spans 15 amino acids. Germline V gives CDR1 SEHNR, CDR2 FQNEAQ (reference sequence). The CDR3 bases are TGTGCCAGCAGCGACCCGACAGGGAACCGAGAAAAACTGTTTTTT. Amino acids: CASSDPTGNREKLFF.

This clone was counted many times. This chain joins TRBV14 and TRBJ1-2, with D perhaps TRBD1 (6 bases). V shed 4 bases and J shed 8 bases, with 14 bases lying between them. The germline V gene encodes CDR1 SGHDN and CDR2 FVKESK. The CDR3 consists of 13 residues. CDR3 loop: CASSPRGVGGYTF. In DNA, the CDR3 is TGTGCCAGCAGCCCGAGGGGGGTAGGAGGCTACACCTTC.

This clone was seen a handful of times. In the same sample, other DNA sequences code for this CDR3. This rearrangement joins TRBV29-1 to TRBJ1-1; no clear D gene. V lost 7 bases, J lost 1 base, and 10 bases lay in between. The CDR3 has 12 residues. Germline CDR1 and CDR2: SQVTM and ANQGSEA. The CDR3 bases are TGCAGCGCCGACCGGGGGAACACTGAAGCTTTCTTT. Protein: CSADRGNTEAFF.

This clone came up a few times. V gene TRBV6-1 combines with J gene TRBJ1-2, with a possible D match to TRBD1 (5 bases). V lost 2 bases and J 7 bases, leaving 17 bases between the germline ends. CDR1 and CDR2 from the germline V gene are MNHNS and SASEGT. The CDR3 extends over 15 amino acids. This CDR3 reads CASSEHRQGKGGYTF. The CDR3 DNA sequence: TGTGCCAGCAGTGAACACCGGCAGGGAAAGGGTGGCTACACCTTC.

This clone was seen a few times. This sequence joins TRBV9 and TRBJ1-3, with TRBD1 matching over 8 bases. Trimming took 4 bases from V and 0 from J; bases not matched to a gene: 6. The CDR3 covers 16 residues. Germline CDR1 reads SGDLS; CDR2 reads YYNGEE. The chain's CDR3 is CASSIPGGRSGNTIYF. The CDR3 DNA sequence: TGTGCCAGCAGCATCCCAGGGGGCCGCTCTGGAAACACCATATATTTT.

V and J are TRBV7-2 and TRBJ1-2, with TRBD1 matching 8 bases. The germline CDR1 and CDR2 sequences are SGHTA and FQGNSA. Unmatched junction bases numbered 7, after V lost 5 bases and J lost 5 bases. The CDR3 sequence is 14 residues long. The CDR3 DNA reads TGTGCCAGCAGCCCGGGACAGGCCCTTTATGGCTACACCTTC. Amino acid sequence: CASSPGQALYGYTF.

This clone appeared a few times. The J gene is TRBJ2-7, the V gene TRBV11-2; 8 nucleotides line up with TRBD2. The CDR3 has 14 residues. V shed 3 bases, J shed 3 bases, and the junction held 4 bases outside the gene matches. The germline V gene encodes CDR1 SGHAT and CDR2 FQNNGV. Here the CDR3 reads CASSLAGGRYEQYF. The CDR3 DNA reads TGTGCCAGCAGCTTGGCGGGGGGCCGCTACGAGCAGTACTTC.

V usage is TRBV10-3 and J usage is TRBJ2-1; TRBD2 is a possible D gene (5 bases). The V gene lost 2 bases and the J gene lost 0 bases, with 11 bases spanning the gap. Per the germline V gene, CDR1 is ENHRY and CDR2 is SYGVKD. This CDR3 has 16 residues. As DNA, the CDR3 is TGTGCCATCAGTGAGAGGGAGCAGGTCTCCTACAATGAGCAGTTCTTC. Protein product: CAISEREQVSYNEQFF.